These 30 T cell receptor beta chains share one sample of origin, sequenced in a study of T cells in Graves' hyperthyroidism and ophthalmopathy. Researchers amplified the TCR beta CDR3 regions from RNA transcripts. TCR CDR3 regions were first amplified by RT-PCR with HTBI primers. TCRdb used MiXCR to reprocess the multiplex PCR reads, holding one entry per CDR3 protein. The repertoire holds about 560,000 distinct CDR3 sequences, with 16% as singletons. Sequenced sample: blood. Every receptor here comes from a woman aged 18 to 35 with Graves' hyperthyroidism.

This clonotype occurred many times. This rearrangement joins TRBV3-1 to TRBJ1-6; no firm D call. This CDR3 is built from 14 residues. Trimming cost V 7 bases and J 9 bases, with 16 bases left between them. Germline CDR1 is LGHDT and CDR2 is YNNKEL (reference sequence). The CDR3 DNA reads TGTGCCAGCACCTCACGGGAGGGAACTTCACCCCTCCACTTT. Translation: CASTSREGTSPLHF.

This clonotype was observed a handful of times. The V gene is TRBV15, the J gene TRBJ2-1; tentatively, D is TRBD1 (6 bases). Germline CDR1 is LNHNV and CDR2 is YYDKDF (reference sequence). The CDR3 consists of 15 residues. V lost 7 bases and J 2 bases, leaving 15 bases between the germline ends. The CDR3 coding sequence is TGTGCCACCAAGCCCGGGACAAGAACCTACAATGAGCAGTTCTTC. This translates into CATKPGTRTYNEQFF.

There are many counts of this clonotype. The chain is built from TRBV7-2 and TRBJ1-2, with D maybe TRBD1 (5 bases). The V gene lost 5 bases and the J gene lost 6 bases, with 10 bases spanning the gap. The CDR3 sequence is 12 residues long. Germline CDR1 is SGHTA and CDR2 is FQGNSA. CDR3: CASSGKGDGYTF. CDR3 nucleotide sequence: TGTGCCAGCAGCGGAAAAGGGGATGGCTACACCTTC. The variable domain in full, completed from reference TRBV7-2 and TRBJ1-2, reads GAGVSQSPSNKVTEKGKDVELRCDPISGHTALYWYRQSLGQGLEFLIYFQGNSAPDKSGLPSDRFSAERTGGSVSTLTIQRTQQEDSAVYLCASSGKGDGYTFGSGTRLTVV.

This clonotype was detected only a few times. This sequence joins TRBV4-1 and TRBJ1-2; 7 nucleotides agree with TRBD1. Germline values: CDR1 MGHRA, CDR2 YSYEKL. CDR3 length equals 17 residues. V lost 3 bases to trimming and J lost 5 bases; unmatched junction nucleotides: 15. The CDR3 DNA is TGCGCCAGCAGCCACCGGCGGGTCGACAGGGAAGGATATGGCTACACCTTC. Residues: CASSHRRVDREGYGYTF.

This chain joins TRBV20-1 and TRBJ1-1, with 7 bases lining up with TRBD1. The CDR3 totals 18 residues. V was clipped by 2 bases and J by 0 bases; unmatched bases: 15. Germline V gene lookup returns CDR1 DFQATT and CDR2 SNEGSKA (reference sequence). The CDR3 reads CSARTYRGPSPMNTEAFF. CDR3 in DNA: TGCAGTGCTAGAACCTACAGGGGACCCTCTCCAATGAACACTGAAGCTTTCTTT.

Note on this clonotype: A read error may be the cause here, since a much bigger clone is one base away. The genes are TRBV7-6 and TRBJ1-5; no clear D gene. The germline V gene has CDR1 SGHVS and CDR2 FNYEAQ. The CDR3 runs to 16 residues. CDR3 in amino acids: CVSSPRASSSNQPQHF. CDR3 bases: TGTGTCAGCAGCCCCCGAGCGAGCTCTAGCAATCAGCCCCAGCATTTT.

This clonotype has ten or more counts. The rearrangement joins TRBV7-2 to TRBJ2-3; tentative D call: TRBD2 (5 bases). CDR3 size: 16 residues. Looked up from germline, CDR1 is SGHTA and CDR2 is FQGNSA. Trimming stripped 6 bases from V and 3 bases from J, with 19 bases between. The CDR3 loop is CASSKTSGDGTDTQYF. CDR3 DNA: TGTGCCAGCAGTAAAACCAGCGGAGACGGGACAGATACGCAGTATTTT.

The chain joins TRBV5-6 to TRBJ1-5; D ambiguous. Trimming shortened V by 4 bases and J by 0 bases, and 11 bases separated the two germline ends. This CDR3 spans 15 amino acids. The germline V gene has CDR1 SGHDT and CDR2 YYEEEE. The CDR3 DNA reads TGTGCCAGCAGCCCGTCCGAGTATAGCAATCAGCCCCAGCATTTT. Encoded protein: CASSPSEYSNQPQHF.

This clonotype came up a few times. The rearrangement joins TRBV14 to TRBJ2-1; tentatively, D is TRBD2 (7 bases). The germline V and J ends were trimmed by 1 base and 4 bases, with 14 bases remaining between them. CDR3 length equals 16 residues. The germline V gene encodes CDR1 SGHDN and CDR2 FVKESK. The CDR3 reads CASSQVGGGGYNEQFF. The DNA of the CDR3 is TGTGCCAGCAGCCAAGTAGGGGGGGGAGGTTACAATGAGCAGTTCTTC.

In this sample, this clonotype turned up many times. This chain uses TRBV2 with TRBJ1-5; D is unclear. V dropped 4 bases and J dropped 0 bases, with 4 bases sitting between them. The CDR3 totals 13 residues. Germline V gene data show CDR1 as SNHLY and CDR2 as FYNNEI. CDR3 in DNA: TGTGCCAGCAGTGGAGGTAGCAATCAGCCCCAGCATTTT. It encodes CASSGGSNQPQHF.

Ten or more counts support this clonotype. This chain joins TRBV3-1 and TRBJ2-5; TRBD1 is a possible D gene (5 bases). The CDR3 covers 14 residues. From germline, CDR1 is LGHDT and CDR2 YNNKEL (reference sequence). V lost 1 base to trimming and J lost 1 base, with 7 bases between them. CDR3 nucleotide sequence: TGTGCCAGCAGCCAAGTCGACAGCCAAGAGACCCAGTACTTC. Its protein is CASSQVDSQETQYF.

To note about this clonotype: A read error may be the cause here, since a much bigger clone is one base away. The rearrangement links TRBV11-2 to TRBJ2-1; 8 bases are a match to TRBD2. Germline V lookup: CDR1 SGHAT, CDR2 FQNNGV. This CDR3 has 14 amino acids. This chain's CDR3 is CASSSGLETNDQFF. The CDR3 DNA follows: TGTGCCAGCAGCTCGGGACTAGAGACTAATGACCAGTTCTTC.

DNA for the CDR3: TGTGCCACCAGCAGAGACCCGACAGGGGTTAATGAAAAACTGTTTTTT. Amino acid sequence: CATSRDPTGVNEKLFF. This rearrangement joins TRBV15 to TRBJ1-4, with TRBD1 identical over 8 bases. Per germline, CDR1 LNHNV and CDR2 YYDKDF (reference sequence). V lost 0 bases to trimming and J lost 4 bases; unmatched junction nucleotides: 4. The CDR3 runs 16 residues. The whole variable domain, filled in from reference TRBV15 and TRBJ1-4, reads DAMVIQNPRYQVTQFGKPVTLSCSQTLNHNVMYWYQQKSSQAPKLLFHYYDKDFNNEADTPDNFQSRRPNTSFCFLDIRSPGLGDTAMYLCATSRDPTGVNEKLFFGSGTQLSVL.

The chain joins TRBV15 to TRBJ2-3, with D perhaps TRBD1 (5 bases). The CDR3 extends over 16 amino acids. Trimming pared 3 bases from V and 4 bases from J, leaving 17 bases between. Germline CDR1 is LNHNV and CDR2 is YYDKDF (reference sequence). The CDR3 loop is CATSRPNFWGADTQYF. CDR3 bases: TGTGCCACCAGCAGGCCCAATTTTTGGGGCGCAGATACGCAGTATTTT.

For this clonotype: A much bigger clone sits one base away, suggesting this may be a read error. V gene TRBV12-3 or TRBV12-4 combines with J gene TRBJ2-3; TRBD2 agrees at 8 bases. The CDR3 is 16 amino acids. The CDR3 sequence: CASSLRGTRQTDMQYF. CDR3 nucleotides: TGTGCCAGCAGTTTGCGGGGGACTAGACAAACAGATATGCAGTATTTT.

This clonotype came up many times. This chain joins TRBV28 and TRBJ1-4; no clear D. V lost 7 bases, J lost 3 bases, and 12 bases lay in between. The CDR3 covers 14 residues. Germline CDR1 is MDHEN and CDR2 is SYDVKM. In DNA form, the CDR3 reads TGTGCCAGCACGACCCGGGTTTCTAATGAAAAACTGTTTTTT. Protein sequence: CASTTRVSNEKLFF.

Ten or more counts support this clonotype. This chain connects TRBV7-2 to TRBJ2-3; a possible D gene is TRBD2 (5 bases). V lost 10 bases to trimming and J lost 3 bases, with 20 bases between them. The CDR3 runs to 15 residues. The germline V gene has CDR1 SGHTA and CDR2 FQGNSA. CDR3 sequence reads: CATTTLEGGTDTQYF. The DNA for the CDR3 is TGTGCCACCACCACCCTCGAGGGTGGGACAGATACGCAGTATTTT.

A few counts support this clonotype. The chain is built from TRBV7-9 and TRBJ1-1, with D tentatively TRBD1 (5 bases). Germline loops: CDR1 SEHNR, CDR2 FQNEAQ (reference sequence). This CDR3 contains 17 residues. Trimming took 4 bases from V and 5 from J, leaving 23 bases between them. CDR3 sequence (DNA): TGTGCCAGCAGCTCCTGGGGCGCAGGGAGGCATAGAACTGAAGCTTTCTTT. The encoded protein is CASSSWGAGRHRTEAFF.

The chain employs TRBV6-2 or TRBV6-3 and TRBJ1-5; D is unclear. Trimming took off 0 bases at V and 9 bases at J, with 9 bases between the two ends. CDR3 length: 13 amino acids. The germline CDR1 and CDR2 sequences are MNHEY and SVGEGT. The CDR3 here is CASSYSTAMPQHF. The CDR3 DNA follows: TGTGCCAGCAGTTACTCCACCGCAATGCCCCAGCATTTT.

The V and J genes are TRBV20-1 and TRBJ2-6; 9 positions match TRBD1. This CDR3 has 15 residues. Germline CDR1 is DFQATT and CDR2 is SNEGSKA (reference sequence). CDR3 loop: CSVKTGGFGANVLTF. The CDR3 DNA follows: TGCAGCGTTAAGACAGGGGGATTTGGGGCCAACGTCCTGACTTTC.

This clonotype was observed a few times. The chain uses TRBV14 and TRBJ2-1; 7 bases agree with TRBD2. CDR1 and CDR2 (germline): SGHDN, FVKESK. CDR3 size: 16 residues. The ends lost 0 bases at V and 4 bases at J; junction bases unmatched: 6. CDR3 sequence: CASSQDRLAEYNEQFF. The CDR3, as DNA: TGTGCCAGCAGCCAAGATAGACTAGCCGAGTACAATGAGCAGTTCTTC.

This rearrangement joins TRBV24-1 to TRBJ2-3, with D perhaps matching TRBD1 or TRBD2 (5 bases each). Looked up from germline, CDR1 is KGHDR and CDR2 is SFDVKD. With 3 bases removed from V and 4 bases from J, the gap between germline ends came to 19 bases. The CDR3 is 17 residues long. CDR3 protein: CATSDPFLGTRPDTQYF. DNA of the CDR3: TGTGCCACCAGTGATCCTTTTTTGGGGACGCGCCCAGATACGCAGTATTTT.

This clonotype was detected ten times or more. This chain joins TRBV12-3 or TRBV12-4 and TRBJ1-5, with unresolved D. The CDR3 is made up of 14 amino acids. V gave up 3 bases and J gave up 5 bases, with 11 bases separating them. CDR3 region: CASSFDGRYQPQHF. The CDR3, as DNA: TGTGCCAGCAGTTTCGACGGTCGCTATCAGCCCCAGCATTTT.

This clonotype was counted ten times or more. The chain has TRBV20-1 and TRBJ2-7, with 9 bases identical to TRBD1. Germline-derived CDR1 and CDR2 are DFQATT and SNEGSKA (reference sequence). With V trimmed by 6 bases and J by 4 bases, 7 bases remained unmatched. This CDR3 is built from 13 residues. The CDR3 sequence: CSANRGREYEQYF. CDR3 DNA sequence: TGCAGTGCAAACAGGGGGCGTGAGTACGAGCAGTACTTC.

About this clonotype itself: With a much larger clone just one base away, this may be a read error. This chain links TRBV20-1 with TRBJ2-7; 10 bases align to TRBD1. CDR3 length: 13 residues. Looked up from germline, CDR1 is DFQATT and CDR2 is SNEGSKA (reference sequence). CDR3 amino acids: CSAPTGGPYKQYF. CDR3 in DNA: TGCAGTGCGCCGACAGGGGGCCCCTACAAGCAGTACTTC.

This clonotype was seen repeatedly, ten times or more. The rearrangement uses TRBV11-2 and TRBJ2-1; D might be TRBD2 (6 bases). The germline CDR1 and CDR2 sequences are SGHAT and FQNNGV. Trimming took off 6 bases at V and 1 base at J, with 13 bases between the two ends. CDR3 size: 15 residues. CDR3 sequence reads: CASRSLGTSYNEQFF. The CDR3 nucleotides read TGTGCCAGCAGATCTCTCGGGACTTCCTACAATGAGCAGTTCTTC.

The CDR3 is CSARSGAEGLAGELFF. The CDR3 nucleotides read TGCAGTGCTAGATCAGGGGCAGAGGGATTGGCCGGGGAGCTGTTTTTT. The chain recombines TRBV20-1 with TRBJ2-2, with TRBD1 as a possible D gene (6 bases). The CDR3 contains 16 residues. Between the trimmed V and J ends, which lost 2 bases and 6 bases, there was a span of 19 bases. Germline lookup yields CDR1 DFQATT and CDR2 SNEGSKA (reference sequence).

There are a few counts of this clonotype. The V and J genes are TRBV29-1 and TRBJ2-7, with D perhaps matching TRBD1 or TRBD2 (5 bases each). The V end was cut by 8 bases, the J end by 6 bases, with 17 bases between. The CDR3 runs 12 residues. Germline CDR1 SQVTM, CDR2 ANQGSEA. The CDR3 loop is CSIGDVRVEQYF. For the CDR3, the DNA is TGCAGCATTGGGGACGTCAGGGTCGAGCAGTACTTC.

The chain is built from TRBV9 and TRBJ2-1; no reliable D call. Germline V gene lookup returns CDR1 SGDLS and CDR2 YYNGEE. Trimming shortened V by 4 bases and J by 1 base, and 12 bases separated the two germline ends. CDR3 length: 15 residues. Written as DNA, the CDR3 is TGTGCCAGCAGCAACTCCGTTGGGTCCTACAATGAGCAGTTCTTC. Translating gives CASSNSVGSYNEQFF.

The rearrangement links TRBV6-2 or TRBV6-3 to TRBJ1-5, with 7 bases aligning to TRBD1. Germline assignment: CDR1 MNHEY and CDR2 SVGEGT. The CDR3 length is 15 residues. Trimming removed 7 bases from V and 3 bases from J; junction bases left unmatched: 9. The CDR3 here is CASILDRADNQPQHF. CDR3 bases: TGTGCCAGCATCCTCGACAGGGCCGACAATCAGCCCCAGCATTTT.